This T cell receptor (beta chain) is drawn from a study of T-cell reconstitution after alpha-beta-depleted transplantation in children. Unique molecular identifiers were built into the TCRbeta library. TCRdb used MiXCR to reprocess the PCR reads, holding one entry per CDR3 protein. The data hold some 390,000 distinct CDR3 sequences, with about 20% observed a single time. This clonotype was obtained from a human donor who donated a stem cell graft to a child with acute myeloid leukemia. This material consisted of PBMCs from the stem cell graft donor, taken from the stem cell graft.

The CDR3 loop reads CASSATSGRAGAYEQYF. The CDR3 DNA is TGTGCCAGCAGTGCTACTAGCGGGAGGGCGGGGGCTTACGAGCAGTACTTC. The chain carries TRBV28 and TRBJ2-7; TRBD2 matches at 13 bases. The CDR3 length is 17 residues. V lost 5 bases, J lost 4 bases, and 11 bases stayed unmatched. CDR1 is MDHEN and CDR2 is SYDVKM in the germline V gene.